This T cell receptor (beta chain) was recorded in a study of Ad26.COV2.S vaccination and SARS-CoV-2 variants. As for the study in general: The COV1001 Ad26.COV2.S trial arm included the donor.

Germline CDR1 is LNHDA and CDR2 is SQIVND (reference sequence). This CDR3 has 15 residues. V lost 7 bases to trimming and J lost 3 bases; unmatched junction nucleotides: 8. The treatment was: some 19 received Ad26.COV2.S at low or high dose, single or two shots; 5 received placebo; per-sample allocation not given. Specimens were obtained on day 63 following the first vaccine or placebo injection. Profiling relied on immunoSEQ multiplex PCR, and the TCRdb table lists in-frame clones only, not all of them. This table has about 680,000 clones, roughly 90% appearing once. This specimen was peripheral blood, taken in a trial of Ad26.COV2.S vaccine versus placebo. The chain is built from TRBV19 and TRBJ2-1, with TRBD2 identical over 8 bases. This clonotype was obtained from a person aged 18-60 years who received the Ad26.COV2.S COVID-19 vaccine or a placebo. CDR3 region: CASMGSSGGYNEQFF. The CDR3 bases are TGTGCCAGTATGGGGTCAAGCGGGGGCTACAATGAGCAGTTCTTC.